This T cell receptor beta chain was identified during a study of T-cell memory formation after mild COVID-19. Looking at the study overall: The TCR clusters were mostly specific to one donor.

TCRdb itself ran the 5' RACE reads through MiXCR, one entry per CDR3 protein. The data contain about 500,000 distinct CDR3 sequences, roughly 20% of them seen just once; the ten biggest clones take up 12%. Germline loops: CDR1 MNHEY, CDR2 SMNVEV (reference sequence). The CDR3 covers 13 residues. V gave up 2 bases and J gave up 3 bases, with 8 bases separating them. The chain carries TRBV27 and TRBJ2-7; unclear D gene. The TCR sequence derives from an adult woman who had mild COVID-19 (a few samples of this study predate the infection). Cell type and time point are not known. Source material: PBMCs or a T cell subset sorted from them (not recorded which). The CDR3 region is CASSLNKFYEQYF. The CDR3 DNA follows: TGTGCCAGCAGTTTAAATAAATTCTACGAGCAGTACTTC.